The 14 T cell receptor beta chains below were found in one sample sequenced in a study of T cell repertoires in aging, cancer and after chemotherapy. Peripheral blood genomic DNA, not sorted cells or RNA, was the template. TRB rearrangements spanning V, D and J were amplified using mixed TRB-A/B primers. Each CDR3 protein gets one entry after TCRdb re-called the multiplex PCR reads with MiXCR. The profile covers about 4,900 distinct CDR3 sequences, with 35% to 55% appearing a single time and approximately 28% taken by the ten largest. The sequencing input was blood. These TCRs come from a human donor in good health.

This chain links TRBV29-1 with TRBJ2-6, with D tentatively TRBD1 (6 bases). V gave up 4 bases and J gave up 0 bases, with 13 bases separating them. From germline, CDR1 is SQVTM and CDR2 ANQGSEA. The CDR3 consists of 16 residues. The chain's CDR3 is CSVVVQGSSGANVLTF. The CDR3, as DNA: TGCAGCGTTGTCGTGCAGGGGAGCTCTGGGGCCAACGTCCTGACTTTC.

The CDR3 protein is CASSLVQGRSPLHF. In DNA, the CDR3 is TGTGCCAGCAGCCTGGTTCAGGGTCGTTCACCCCTCCACTTT. The rearrangement links TRBV12-3 or TRBV12-4 to TRBJ1-6, with D possibly matching TRBD1 (5 bases). CDR3 length: 14 residues. Deletions cut 6 bases from V and 9 bases from J, with 15 bases between.

This clonotype was observed a handful of times. The chain links TRBV19 to TRBJ2-3; tentative D call: TRBD1 (5 bases). This CDR3 spans 13 amino acids. Trimming took off 3 bases at V and 7 bases at J, with 11 bases between the two ends. Germline values: CDR1 LNHDA, CDR2 SQIVND (reference sequence). In DNA form, the CDR3 reads TGTGCCAGTAGTATCCGCAGGACAAATACGCAGTATTTT. Translating gives CASSIRRTNTQYF. The variable domain in full, completed from reference TRBV19 and TRBJ2-3, reads DGGITQSPKYLFRKEGQNVTLSCEQNLNHDAMYWYRQDPGQGLRLIYYSQIVNDFQKGDIAEGYSVSREKKESFPLTVTSAQKNPTAFYLCASSIRRTNTQYFGPGTRLTVL.

The V and J genes are TRBV6-5 and TRBJ2-1; possibly TRBD2 for D (6 bases). CDR3 length equals 14 residues. V lost 6 bases, J lost 10 bases, and 19 bases lay in between. The germline gives CDR1 MNHEY, CDR2 SVGAGI. The CDR3 loop reads CASSLEGLYREQFF. The CDR3 bases are TGTGCCAGCAGCCTGGAGGGGCTATATAGGGAGCAGTTCTTC.

This clonotype showed up just a few times. J is TRBJ2-2 and V is TRBV13, with D possibly being TRBD2 (7 bases). The germline V and J ends were trimmed by 3 bases and 1 base, with 9 bases remaining between them. The length of the CDR3 is 15 residues. Germline-derived CDR1 and CDR2 are PRHDT and FYEKMQ (reference sequence). The CDR3 reads CASSLGGRNTGELFF. The CDR3 DNA reads TGTGCCAGCAGCTTGGGGGGGCGGAACACCGGGGAGCTGTTTTTT.

V is TRBV5-4 and J is TRBJ1-2, with a tentative D call TRBD1 (5 bases). Looked up from germline, CDR1 is SGHNT and CDR2 is YYREEE (reference sequence). The V end lost 4 bases, the J end lost 1 base, and 17 bases lay between the germline ends. The CDR3 spans 16 residues. The CDR3 nucleotides are TGTGCCAGCAGCCCTGAACCTCTGACAGTTAACTATGGCTACACCTTC. Protein: CASSPEPLTVNYGYTF.

CDR3 bases: TGCAGCGTTCTCCTACGACAGGGTTACGAGCAGTACTTC. Its protein product is CSVLLRQGYEQYF. The rearrangement joins TRBV29-1 to TRBJ2-7; 7 bases align to TRBD1. Germline V CDR1 and CDR2: SQVTM, ANQGSEA. This CDR3 is built from 13 residues. V gave up 5 bases and J gave up 4 bases; unmatched junction bases: 8.

This clonotype was counted between two and nine times. The rearrangement uses TRBV24-1 and TRBJ2-5, with D perhaps being TRBD1 or TRBD2 (5 bases each). The CDR3 consists of 15 residues. V lost 2 bases and J lost 9, with 18 bases in between. The germline V gene encodes CDR1 KGHDR and CDR2 SFDVKD. The CDR3 DNA sequence: TGTGCCACCAGTGATTCCGGGACGGAGGTCTGGGCCCAGTACTTC. Translation: CATSDSGTEVWAQYF.

J is TRBJ2-3 and V is TRBV18, with 10 nucleotides matching TRBD2. CDR1 is KGHSH and CDR2 is LQKENI in the germline V gene. Losses at the gene ends were 3 bases for V and 4 bases for J; bases not matched to a gene: 7. The CDR3 is 16 amino acids. The CDR3 coding sequence is TGTGCCAGCTCACCTGTCAGGACTAGCGGTTCAGATACGCAGTATTTT. Translating it yields CASSPVRTSGSDTQYF.

This rearrangement joins TRBV19 to TRBJ2-3; 9 bases are shared with TRBD2. J lost 6 bases, V lost 8 bases, and 15 bases had no gene match. There are 16 residues in the CDR3. Germline loops: CDR1 LNHDA, CDR2 SQIVND (reference sequence). The CDR3 loop is CASRRRAGGESDTQYF. The CDR3 coding sequence is TGTGCCAGTCGTCGGAGGGCGGGGGGGGAGTCGGATACGCAGTATTTT.

This clonotype has more than one count but fewer than ten. V usage is TRBV29-1 and J usage is TRBJ2-7; no reliable D call. V lost 2 bases to trimming and J lost 2 bases, with 10 bases between them. This CDR3 is 13 amino acids long. CDR1 is SQVTM and CDR2 is ANQGSEA in the germline V gene. The chain's CDR3 is CSVETAAPYEQYF. CDR3 nucleotide sequence: TGCAGCGTTGAAACGGCAGCTCCCTACGAGCAGTACTTC.

The table lists this clonotype with a count of one. The J gene is TRBJ2-1, the V gene TRBV27; 10 bases match TRBD1. Trimming took 10 bases from V and 5 from J; bases not matched to a gene: 14. CDR1 is MNHEY and CDR2 is SMNVEV in the germline V gene (reference sequence). This CDR3 contains 16 residues. Here the CDR3 reads CATKLLPGTGDNEQFF. CDR3 sequence (DNA): TGTGCCACCAAATTACTCCCAGGGACAGGGGACAATGAGCAGTTCTTC.

Remarks on this clonotype: At one end, the junction sequence differs from germline, possibly due to a read error. The chain carries TRBV15 and TRBJ2-1; D uncertain. The CDR3 length is 13 residues. Germline V gene sequence: CDR1 LNHNV, CDR2 YYDKDF (reference sequence). CDR3 in amino acids: CATIRDRIDEQFF. DNA for the CDR3: TGTGCCACCATCAGAGATAGGATCGATGAGCAGTTCTTC.

This clonotype has more than one count but fewer than ten. V usage is TRBV19 and J usage is TRBJ1-5; no clear D gene. Trimming cost V 7 bases and J 1 base, with 14 bases left between them. Germline loops: CDR1 LNHDA, CDR2 SQIVND (reference sequence). The CDR3 is made up of 15 amino acids. The CDR3 coding sequence is TGTGCCAGTATGATGTTTGATAGCAGCAATCAGCCCCAGCATTTT. Encoded protein: CASMMFDSSNQPQHF.